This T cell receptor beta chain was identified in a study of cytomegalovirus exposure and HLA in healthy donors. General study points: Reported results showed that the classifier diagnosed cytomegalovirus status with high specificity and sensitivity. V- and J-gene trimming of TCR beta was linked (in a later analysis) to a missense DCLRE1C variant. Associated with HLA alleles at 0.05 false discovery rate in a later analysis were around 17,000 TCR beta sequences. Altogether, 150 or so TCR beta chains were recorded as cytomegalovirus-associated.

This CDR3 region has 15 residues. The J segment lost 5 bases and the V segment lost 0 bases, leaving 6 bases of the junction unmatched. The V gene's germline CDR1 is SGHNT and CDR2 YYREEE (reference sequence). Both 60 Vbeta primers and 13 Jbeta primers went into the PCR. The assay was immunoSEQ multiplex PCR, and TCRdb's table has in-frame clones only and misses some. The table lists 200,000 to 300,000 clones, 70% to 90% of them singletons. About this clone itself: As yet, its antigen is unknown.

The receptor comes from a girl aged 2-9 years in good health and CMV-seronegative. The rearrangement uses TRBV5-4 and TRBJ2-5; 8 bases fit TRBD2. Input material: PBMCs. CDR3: CASSLERELGETQYF. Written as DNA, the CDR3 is TGTGCCAGCAGCTTGGAGCGGGAGTTAGGGGAGACCCAGTACTTC.